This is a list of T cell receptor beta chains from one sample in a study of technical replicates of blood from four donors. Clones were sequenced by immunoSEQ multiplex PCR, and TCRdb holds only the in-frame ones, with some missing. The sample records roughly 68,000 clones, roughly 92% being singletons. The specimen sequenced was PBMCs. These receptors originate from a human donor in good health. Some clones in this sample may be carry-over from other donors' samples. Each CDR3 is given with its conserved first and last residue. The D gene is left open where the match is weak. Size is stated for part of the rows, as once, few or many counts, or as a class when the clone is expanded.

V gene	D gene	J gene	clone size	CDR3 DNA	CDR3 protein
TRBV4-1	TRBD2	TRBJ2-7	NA	TGCGCCACAGGACTAGCGGAATCCTACGAGCAGTACTTC	CATGLAESYEQYF
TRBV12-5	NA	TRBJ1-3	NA	TGTGCTAGTGGTCTTGCGGGTGGAAACACCATATATTTT	CASGLAGGNTIYF
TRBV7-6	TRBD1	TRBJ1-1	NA	TGTGCCAGCAGCTTTACCCCGGGACAGGGGGACACTGAAGCTTTCTTT	CASSFTPGQGDTEAFF
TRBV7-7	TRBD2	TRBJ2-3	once	TGTGCCAGCAGCTTAGGTCGGGCGGGAGGGGATACGCAGTATTTT	CASSLGRAGGDTQYF
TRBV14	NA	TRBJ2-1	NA	TGTGCCAGTGCCCTGGGGGGGCCAATAAATGAGCAGTTCTTC	CASALGGPINEQFF
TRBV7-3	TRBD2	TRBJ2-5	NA	TGTGCCAGCAGCCTGACTGGGGCGGGGGGATTAAAGACCCAGTACTTC	CASSLTGAGGLKTQYF
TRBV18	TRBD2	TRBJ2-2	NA	TGTGCCAGCTCACCCGGGACTAGCGGGAACACCGGGGAGCTGTTTTTT	CASSPGTSGNTGELFF
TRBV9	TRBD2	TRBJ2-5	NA	TGTGCCAGCAGCGTGCTTCCGGGGGGGCCTGGGGAGACCCAGTACTTC	CASSVLPGGPGETQYF
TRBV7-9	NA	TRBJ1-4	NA	TGTGCCAGCATGAGTCTGGACAGACAAAATGAAAAACTGTTTTTT	CASMSLDRQNEKLFF
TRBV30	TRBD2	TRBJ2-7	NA	TGTGCCTGGAATCTAGCGGGAAGGGAGCAGTACTTC	CAWNLAGREQYF
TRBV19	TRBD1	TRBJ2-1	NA	TGTGCCATCTCCCGGGACAGGGGCGCTGAGCAGTTCTTC	CAISRDRGAEQFF
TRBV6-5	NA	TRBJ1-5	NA	TGTGCCAGCAGTTATAACAGGGATCAGCCCCAGCATTTT	CASSYNRDQPQHF
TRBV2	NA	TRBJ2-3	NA	TGTGCCAGCAGTGAGGGCACCACAGATACGCAGTATTTT	CASSEGTTDTQYF
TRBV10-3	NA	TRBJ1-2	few	TGTGCCATCAGTGAAAGCCCTTATGGCTACACCTTC	CAISESPYGYTF
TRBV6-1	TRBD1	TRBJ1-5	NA	TGTGCCAGCAAACCAGGACAGGGGGATCAGCCCCAGCATTTT	CASKPGQGDQPQHF
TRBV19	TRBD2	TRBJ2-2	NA	TGTGCCAGTAGGCCCGTAGGGACTAGCGGCCGGGCCGGGGAGCTGTTTTTT	CASRPVGTSGRAGELFF
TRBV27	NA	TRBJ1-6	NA	TGTGCCAGCAGTTTATTTTCGAGGCAGCCTACTTCTTCCTATAATTCACCCCTCCACTTT	CASSLFSRQPTSSYNSPLHF
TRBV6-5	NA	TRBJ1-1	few	TGTGCCAGCAGTTACCCGGACAGCATAGAAGCTTTCTTT	CASSYPDSIEAFF
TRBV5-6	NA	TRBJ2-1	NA	TGTGCCAGCAGCTCACAGGGCAGGGAGCAGTTCTTC	CASSSQGREQFF
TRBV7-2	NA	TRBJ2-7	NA	TGTGCCAGCAGCTCCCCCGGGAGCTCCTACGAGCAGTACTTC	CASSSPGSSYEQYF
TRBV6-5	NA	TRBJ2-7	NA	TGTGCCAGCAGTTACGAGACAGGCTCCTACGAGCAGTACTTC	CASSYETGSYEQYF
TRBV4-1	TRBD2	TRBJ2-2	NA	TGCGCCAGCAGCCAAGATCCCCCGGGACTAGTTTCGTCCGGGGAGCTGTTTTTT	CASSQDPPGLVSSGELFF
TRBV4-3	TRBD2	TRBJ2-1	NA	TGCGCCAGCAGCCAAGAGCGGGAGGCCTACAATGAGCAGTTCTTC	CASSQEREAYNEQFF
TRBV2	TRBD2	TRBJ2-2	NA	TGTGCCAGCAATCTAGCGGGATCGGGCACCGGGGAGCTGTTTTTT	CASNLAGSGTGELFF
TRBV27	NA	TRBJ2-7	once	TGTGCCAGCAGTTTATCTGCAGACTACGAGCAGTACTTC	CASSLSADYEQYF
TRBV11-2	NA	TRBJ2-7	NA	TGTGCCAGCAGCTTAGTTAGTCCTCCCTCCTACGAGCAGTACTTC	CASSLVSPPSYEQYF
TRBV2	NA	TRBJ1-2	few	TGTGCCAGCAGTCTTTCGGGGTATGGCTACACCTTC	CASSLSGYGYTF
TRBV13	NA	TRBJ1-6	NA	TGTGCCAGCAGCTGGAGGGGACTGTCGAGCTCCTATAATTCACCCCTCCACTTT	CASSWRGLSSSYNSPLHF
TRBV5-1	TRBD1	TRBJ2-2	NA	TGCGCCAGCAGTGGGGGACAGGGGTCAAACACCGGGGAGCTGTTTTTT	CASSGGQGSNTGELFF
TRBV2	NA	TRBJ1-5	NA	TGTGCCAGCAGTGAAGGCAGAGGATATCAGCCCCAGCATTTT	CASSEGRGYQPQHF